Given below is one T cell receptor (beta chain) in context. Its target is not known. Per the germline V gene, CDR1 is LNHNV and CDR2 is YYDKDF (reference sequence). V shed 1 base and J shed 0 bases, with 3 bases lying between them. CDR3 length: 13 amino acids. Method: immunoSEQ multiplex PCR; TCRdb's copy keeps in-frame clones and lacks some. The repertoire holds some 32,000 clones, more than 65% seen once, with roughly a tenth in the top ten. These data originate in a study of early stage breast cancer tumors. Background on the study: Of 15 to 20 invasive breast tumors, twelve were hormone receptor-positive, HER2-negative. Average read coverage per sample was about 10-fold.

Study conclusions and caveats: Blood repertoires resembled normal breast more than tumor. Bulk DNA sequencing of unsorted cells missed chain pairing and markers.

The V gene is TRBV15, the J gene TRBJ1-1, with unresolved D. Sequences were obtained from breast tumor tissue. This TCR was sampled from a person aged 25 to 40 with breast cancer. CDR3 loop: CATSRGVNTEAFF. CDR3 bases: TGTGCCACCAGCAGAGGGGTGAACACTGAAGCTTTCTTT.